Listed below are T cell receptor beta chains from one sample, sequenced in a study of OX40 agonist ivuxolimab in advanced cancers. Profiling relied on immunoSEQ multiplex PCR, and the TCRdb table lists in-frame clones only, not all of them. The sample holds 77,000 or so clones, roughly 89% seen once. The source material was CD4+ or CD8+ T cells sorted from blood, sampled in a trial of the OX40 agonist ivuxolimab. The source of these receptors is an adult with an advanced solid tumor such as melanoma, head and neck, liver or kidney cancer. Each CDR3 is given with its conserved first and last residue. Each record gives: V gene, J gene, D gene, clone size, CDR3 protein, CDR3 DNA. D genes are given only for firm matches. Rows give clone size only sometimes, using once, few, many, or a class for an expanded clone.

TRBV29-1,TRBJ2-5,TRBD2,-,CSVWGGLPEPQYF,TGCAGCGTGTGGGGGGGACTACCCGAACCCCAGTACTTC
TRBV7-9,TRBJ2-7,-,-,CASSQTTVAYEQYF,TGTGCCAGCAGCCAAACGACTGTTGCCTACGAGCAGTACTTC
TRBV6-5,TRBJ2-7,TRBD1,-,CASSYSTGERNEQYF,TGTGCCAGCAGTTACTCCACAGGGGAAAGGAACGAGCAGTACTTC
TRBV28,TRBJ2-7,-,once,CASSFSGVPYEQYF,TGTGCCAGCAGTTTTAGTGGAGTGCCCTACGAGCAGTACTTC
TRBV27,TRBJ2-4,-,-,CASSPLEGGAKNIQYF,TGTGCCAGCAGTCCCCTTGAGGGAGGAGCCAAAAACATTCAGTACTTC
TRBV6-5,TRBJ2-7,-,-,CASSHKDSLVFEQYF,TGTGCCAGCAGTCACAAGGACAGCCTGGTATTCGAGCAGTACTTC
TRBV9,TRBJ2-4,-,-,CASSVDPNQNIQYF,TGTGCCAGCAGCGTAGATCCAAACCAAAACATTCAGTACTTC
TRBV5-1,TRBJ1-4,-,-,CASSLGPTNEKLFF,TGCGCCAGCAGCTTGGGGCCGACTAATGAAAAACTGTTTTTT
TRBV19,TRBJ1-1,TRBD1,-,CASSKGQKNTEAFF,TGTGCCAGTAGTAAGGGACAGAAGAACACTGAAGCTTTCTTT
TRBV9,TRBJ2-7,TRBD1,-,CASSAPGTGGHEQYF,TGTGCCAGCAGCGCACCCGGGACAGGGGGCCACGAGCAGTACTTC
TRBV4-1,TRBJ1-1,-,once,CASSYRTAHTEAFF,TGCGCCAGCAGTTATAGGACAGCACACACTGAAGCTTTCTTT
TRBV4-1,TRBJ1-5,TRBD1,-,CASSQTITRGPHQPQHF,TGCGCCAGCAGCCAAACTATTACCAGGGGGCCGCATCAGCCCCAGCATTTT
TRBV11-3,TRBJ2-5,TRBD2,-,CASSLGGLLAGDLEETQYF,TGTGCCAGCAGCTTAGGGGGTTTACTAGCGGGAGATTTGGAAGAGACCCAGTACTTC
TRBV6-5,TRBJ1-1,-,-,CASSYSRDTEAFF,TGTGCCAGCAGTTACAGTCGAGACACTGAAGCTTTCTTT